A selection of T cell receptor beta chains follows, all from one sample in a study of PD-L1 blockade in urothelial cancer. Profiling relied on immunoSEQ multiplex PCR, and the TCRdb table lists in-frame clones only, not all of them. Of 75,000 to 100,000 clones in the sample, around 78% are singletons; the top ten hold around 8.1%. The material sequenced was PBMCs, taken around atezolizumab (anti-PD-L1) treatment. Receptor source: a man in his 70s with urothelial cancer. CDR3s leave out the opening cysteine and the closing phenylalanine or tryptophan. The D gene is left open where the match is weak.

j_call: TRBJ2-3
v_call: TRBV9
d_call: TRBD2
cdr3_aa: ASSVSGTSEPKEQY

j_call: TRBJ2-7
v_call: TRBV27
d_call: TRBD2
cdr3_aa: ASSLKAGVGYEQY

j_call: TRBJ2-1
v_call: TRBV10-2
d_call: .
cdr3_aa: ASRRSAVIDEQF

j_call: TRBJ2-2
v_call: TRBV29-1
d_call: TRBD2
cdr3_aa: SVEGLAGGLSTGELF

j_call: TRBJ2-7
v_call: TRBV19
d_call: .
cdr3_aa: ASSMGGNNGEQY

j_call: TRBJ2-5
v_call: TRBV7-8
d_call: TRBD1
cdr3_aa: ASSFSSGTGWRETQY

j_call: TRBJ1-1
v_call: TRBV7-3
d_call: .
cdr3_aa: ASSLLGLNTEAF

j_call: TRBJ1-4
v_call: TRBV29-1
d_call: .
cdr3_aa: SVRRGSGEKLF

j_call: TRBJ1-4
v_call: TRBV9
d_call: .
cdr3_aa: ASSAGQPYSNEKLF

j_call: TRBJ1-1
v_call: TRBV5-1
d_call: TRBD1
cdr3_aa: ASSWDRVAEAF

j_call: TRBJ1-1
v_call: TRBV5-1
d_call: .
cdr3_aa: ASSFQGILNTEAF

j_call: TRBJ2-5
v_call: TRBV7-2
d_call: TRBD1
cdr3_aa: ASSPRQGARTQY

j_call: TRBJ2-2
v_call: TRBV19
d_call: .
cdr3_aa: ASRVGAGELF

j_call: TRBJ1-2
v_call: TRBV6-5
d_call: TRBD1
cdr3_aa: ASSRETGARYGYT

j_call: TRBJ1-2
v_call: TRBV18
d_call: TRBD1
cdr3_aa: ASSQGQGSSYGYT

j_call: TRBJ2-3
v_call: TRBV10-3
d_call: .
cdr3_aa: AISGLGGGEITDTQY

j_call: TRBJ2-1
v_call: TRBV9
d_call: TRBD2
cdr3_aa: ASSVAPGTSGRGEQF

j_call: TRBJ1-4
v_call: TRBV6-5
d_call: TRBD1
cdr3_aa: ASSYSGQGGEKLF

j_call: TRBJ1-4
v_call: TRBV5-4
d_call: TRBD1
cdr3_aa: ASSLDRDSPF

j_call: TRBJ2-5
v_call: TRBV7-8
d_call: .
cdr3_aa: ASSLGGNQETQY

j_call: TRBJ2-7
v_call: TRBV5-1
d_call: TRBD2
cdr3_aa: ASSRTSGSSYEQY

j_call: TRBJ1-6
v_call: TRBV19
d_call: .
cdr3_aa: ASSGLVPSNSPLH

j_call: TRBJ2-7
v_call: TRBV11-3
d_call: .
cdr3_aa: ASSSGESYEQY

j_call: TRBJ1-3
v_call: TRBV6-5
d_call: .
cdr3_aa: ASSRSFDSGNTIY

j_call: TRBJ1-5
v_call: TRBV7-2
d_call: TRBD1
cdr3_aa: ASSFGQVGNNQPQH

j_call: TRBJ2-6
v_call: TRBV7-3
d_call: .
cdr3_aa: ASSPGQGRSGANVLT

j_call: TRBJ2-5
v_call: TRBV18
d_call: .
cdr3_aa: ASSLRGSETQY

j_call: TRBJ2-6
v_call: TRBV5-6
d_call: .
cdr3_aa: ASSSLKGPSGANVLT

j_call: TRBJ2-1
v_call: TRBV19
d_call: .
cdr3_aa: ASSFLGGEQF

j_call: TRBJ2-7
v_call: TRBV6-5
d_call: .
cdr3_aa: ASSFNRIHEQY

j_call: TRBJ1-1
v_call: TRBV5-5
d_call: TRBD1
cdr3_aa: ASSWGAGGHMNTEAF

j_call: TRBJ2-1
v_call: TRBV6-5
d_call: TRBD2
cdr3_aa: ASSYSRGGHNEQF

j_call: TRBJ2-2
v_call: TRBV2
d_call: TRBD2
cdr3_aa: ASSEWEGYTGELF